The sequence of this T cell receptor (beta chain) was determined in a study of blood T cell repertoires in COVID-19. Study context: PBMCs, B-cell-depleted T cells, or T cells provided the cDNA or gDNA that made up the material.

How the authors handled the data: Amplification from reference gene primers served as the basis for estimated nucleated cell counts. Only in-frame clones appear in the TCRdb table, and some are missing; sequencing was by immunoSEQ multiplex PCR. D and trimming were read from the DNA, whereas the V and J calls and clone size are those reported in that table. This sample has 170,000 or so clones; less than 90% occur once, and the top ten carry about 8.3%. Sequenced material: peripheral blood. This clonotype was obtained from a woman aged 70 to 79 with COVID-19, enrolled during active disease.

The CDR3 protein is CASSQPGLAGDTQYF. The CDR3 DNA reads as TGCGCCAGCAGCCAACCGGGACTAGCGGGAGATACGCAGTATTTT. This chain joins TRBV4-1 and TRBJ2-3; TRBD2 matches at 12 bases. Germline V gene data show CDR1 as MGHRA and CDR2 as YSYEKL. The CDR3 loop spans 15 amino acids. Trimming cost V 2 bases and J 5 bases; bases outside gene matches: 2.